Below are 23 T cell receptor beta chains sequenced from a single sample in a study of vaccination and CD4 T cells after COVID-19. Cultured CD4+ T-cell DNA underwent Oncomine TCR Beta short-read sequencing. MiXCR, run by TCRdb on the PCR reads, gives a single entry per CDR3 protein. This table holds roughly 13,000 distinct CDR3 sequences, 40% to 55% found once. Treatment meaning: roughly nine-day PBMC culture with coronavirus spike peptide pools or control peptides (ViraFEST assay). Their antigens remain unidentified. This material consisted of CD4+ T cells from blood, cultured in vitro, taken before SARS-CoV-2 vaccination. These receptors all come from a human donor who had recovered from COVID-19.

The rearrangement links TRBV7-2 to TRBJ2-1; D uncertain. Trimming cost V 5 bases and J 8 bases, with 13 bases left between them. The CDR3 spans 13 residues. Germline V gene lookup returns CDR1 SGHTA and CDR2 FQGNSA. The CDR3 loop reads CASSPKTPHEQFF. The CDR3 DNA sequence: TGTGCCAGCAGCCCAAAAACACCCCATGAGCAGTTCTTC. The entire variable domain, with the rest obtained from reference TRBV7-2 and TRBJ2-1, is as follows: GAGVSQSPSNKVTEKGKDVELRCDPISGHTALYWYRQSLGQGLEFLIYFQGNSAPDKSGLPSDRFSAERTGGSVSTLTIQRTQQEDSAVYLCASSPKTPHEQFFGPGTRLTVL.

This clonotype has a handful of counts. CDR3 DNA sequence: TGTGCCAGCAGTTTCCTCCCCCCACGTGCAGGGTCTTCCTCACCCCTCCACTTT. Its translation: CASSFLPPRAGSSSPLHF. This chain joins TRBV6-5 and TRBJ1-6; weak D call: TRBD1 (5 bases). CDR1 is MNHEY, CDR2 SVGAGI, per germline. The CDR3 loop spans 18 amino acids. V lost 4 bases to trimming and J lost 10 bases, with 26 bases between them.

The chain recombines TRBV6-5 with TRBJ2-2, with 12 bases fitting TRBD2. In germline, CDR1 is MNHEY, CDR2 SVGAGI. The CDR3 sequence is 16 residues long. J gave up 7 bases and V 2 bases, and 5 bases lay outside the gene matches. CDR3 in DNA: TGTGCCAGCAGTTACCGACTAGCGGGAGTGGGCGGGGAGCTGTTTTTT. It is translated as CASSYRLAGVGGELFF.

This rearrangement joins TRBV7-2 to TRBJ2-5, with 10 bases identical to TRBD1. The length of the CDR3 is 13 residues. Germline CDR1 and CDR2: SGHTA and FQGNSA. V trimming: 5 bases; J trimming: 5 bases; junction bases outside the gene matches: 2. CDR3 DNA: TGTGCCAGCAGCCGGACAGGGGGGGAGACCCAGTACTTC. Encoded protein: CASSRTGGETQYF.

The chain combines TRBV20-1 with TRBJ2-6; perhaps TRBD2 as D (6 bases). CDR3 length: 18 residues. V lost 2 bases and J lost 0, with 17 bases in between. Germline V gene lookup returns CDR1 DFQATT and CDR2 SNEGSKA (reference sequence). CDR3 sequence: CSARSSAGFDSGANVLTF. CDR3 in DNA: TGCAGTGCTAGATCTTCTGCGGGGTTCGACTCTGGGGCCAACGTCCTGACTTTC.

This clonotype was counted a single time. The rearrangement links TRBV7-8 to TRBJ1-1; maybe TRBD1 (5 bases). Germline V gene sequence: CDR1 SGHVS, CDR2 FQNEAQ. V was pared by 5 bases and J by 6 bases, with 19 bases between. The CDR3 is 15 amino acids. The CDR3 DNA reads TGTGCCAGCAGCCGGAAGGGGCAGTTTGGTCCTGAAGCTTTCTTT. The encoded protein is CASSRKGQFGPEAFF.

The chain carries TRBV6-4 and TRBJ1-2; 9 bases fit TRBD1. The germline CDR1 and CDR2 sequences are MRHNA and SNTAGT. V was pared by 6 bases and J by 6 bases, with 5 bases of the junction left unmatched. The CDR3 is 13 amino acids. The CDR3 region has the DNA TGTGCCAGCAGGGGACAGGGTATCAATGGCTACACCTTC. Translation: CASRGQGINGYTF.

The chain is built from TRBV5-1 and TRBJ2-5, with 14 bases aligning to TRBD2. Germline V lookup: CDR1 SGHRS, CDR2 YFSETQ. CDR3 length: 17 amino acids. The V segment lost 4 bases and the J segment 6 bases; nucleotides outside the gene matches: 11. The CDR3 region is CASSGGWTSGGFQTQYF. CDR3 DNA sequence: TGCGCCAGCAGCGGAGGATGGACTAGCGGGGGGTTCCAGACCCAGTACTTC. The full variable domain, with the rest looked up from reference TRBV5-1 and TRBJ2-5, is KAGVTQTPRYLIKTRGQQVTLSCSPISGHRSVSWYQQTPGQGLQFLFEYFSETQRNKGNFPGRFSGRQFSNSRSEMNVSTLELGDSALYLCASSGGWTSGGFQTQYFGPGTRLLVL.

The genes are TRBV20-1 and TRBJ2-1; 7 nucleotides align to TRBD2. Per the germline V gene, CDR1 is DFQATT and CDR2 is SNEGSKA (reference sequence). The CDR3 is 14 amino acids. J was trimmed by 5 bases and V by 6 bases; bases with no gene match: 10. The CDR3 DNA sequence: TGCAGTGCCTGGGGGAGCGCGGGAGACAATGAGCAGTTCTTC. Protein sequence: CSAWGSAGDNEQFF.

This clonotype appeared a few times. V gene TRBV5-4 combines with J gene TRBJ1-2, with TRBD1 matching over 9 bases. CDR3 length: 15 amino acids. The germline V gene has CDR1 SGHNT and CDR2 YYREEE (reference sequence). After removal of 3 bases from V and 7 bases from J, the junction contained 10 bases not matched to a gene. The CDR3 protein is CASSSIETGGTGYTF. The CDR3 nucleotides are TGTGCCAGCAGCTCCATCGAGACAGGGGGGACTGGCTACACCTTC.

V and J are TRBV15 and TRBJ1-2; no clear D gene. The V end was cut by 0 bases, the J end by 0 bases, with 8 bases between. From germline, CDR1 is LNHNV and CDR2 YYDKDF (reference sequence). The CDR3 is made up of 15 amino acids. This chain's CDR3 is CATSRDLVSNYGYTF. In DNA form, the CDR3 reads TGTGCCACCAGCAGAGATCTAGTGTCTAACTATGGCTACACCTTC.

The gene calls are TRBV19 and TRBJ1-1; D is ambiguous. There are 13 residues in the CDR3. Germline V gene lookup returns CDR1 LNHDA and CDR2 SQIVND (reference sequence). The V end lost 5 bases, the J end lost 6 bases, and 13 bases lay between the germline ends. The CDR3, as DNA: TGTGCCAGTAGTCCCCGACTGTCGTCTGAAGCTTTCTTT. This codes for CASSPRLSSEAFF.

J is TRBJ1-1 and V is TRBV7-2; the D is unclear. The CDR3 spans 16 residues. CDR1 is SGHTA and CDR2 is FQGNSA in the germline V gene. V was trimmed by 1 base and J by 1 base, leaving 13 bases between them. Here the CDR3 DNA reads TGTGCCAGCAGCTTAGGGGGTGTTCAGAGGAACACTGAAGCTTTCTTT. It translates to CASSLGGVQRNTEAFF.

Turning to this clonotype: The junction and the germline gene differ at one end; a read error may be behind it. The chain joins TRBV11-2 to TRBJ2-1; 7 nucleotides agree with TRBD2. This CDR3 has 14 amino acids. Germline V lookup: CDR1 SGHAT, CDR2 FQNNGV. DNA for the CDR3: TGTGCCAGCACCTTAGCGGGCCGAGACAATGAGCAGTTCTTC. Translation gives CASTLAGRDNEQFF.

This clonotype has more than one count but fewer than ten. The genes are TRBV27 and TRBJ1-1; D call uncertain. This CDR3 comprises 13 residues. Germline V CDR1 and CDR2: MNHEY, SMNVEV (reference sequence). The germline V and J ends were trimmed by 2 bases and 7 bases, with 11 bases remaining between them. The CDR3: CASSLQGLGEAFF. In DNA form, the CDR3 reads TGTGCCAGCAGTTTACAAGGGTTGGGTGAAGCTTTCTTT.

Concerning this clonotype: The junction departs from germline at one end; a sequencing error may be responsible. The chain recombines TRBV24-1 with TRBJ2-2; D not certain. This CDR3 is built from 14 residues. Germline assignment: CDR1 KGHDR and CDR2 SFDVKD. This chain's CDR3 is CAASVDTNTGELFF. CDR3 in DNA: TGTGCCGCCAGTGTAGACACGAACACCGGGGAGCTGTTTTTT.

In its sample, this clonotype was seen a few times. The rearrangement uses TRBV7-9 and TRBJ2-5, with TRBD2 identical over 14 bases. The germline CDR1 and CDR2 sequences are SEHNR and FQNEAQ (reference sequence). Trimming cost V 5 bases and J 4 bases; bases outside gene matches: 3. The CDR3 extends over 15 amino acids. CDR3 amino acids: CASSPTSGRAETQYF. The CDR3 nucleotides are TGTGCCAGCAGCCCGACTAGCGGGAGGGCAGAGACCCAGTACTTC.

This clonotype was recorded once. This chain joins TRBV6-2 or TRBV6-3 and TRBJ1-5; TRBD1 matches at 8 bases. From germline, CDR1 is MNHEY and CDR2 SVGEGT. This CDR3 is built from 15 residues. V lost 6 bases, J lost 7 bases, and 11 bases stayed unmatched. Here the CDR3 DNA reads TGTGCCAGCAGACCCGGGACAGGCTCTGTGCAGCCCCAGCATTTT. Translation gives CASRPGTGSVQPQHF.

J is TRBJ2-1 and V is TRBV20-1, with 8 bases identical to TRBD2. Germline assignment: CDR1 DFQATT and CDR2 SNEGSKA (reference sequence). After removal of 4 bases from V and 10 bases from J, the junction contained 12 bases not matched to a gene. The CDR3 is 14 residues long. The CDR3 nucleotides are TGCAGTGCTATCCCCAGCGGGAGTAGCCGCGAGCAGTTCTTC. It codes for CSAIPSGSSREQFF.

This rearrangement joins TRBV10-3 to TRBJ1-2; D perhaps matches TRBD1 (5 bases). Germline V gene lookup returns CDR1 ENHRY and CDR2 SYGVKD. The CDR3 has 14 amino acids. The CDR3 DNA reads as TGTTCCACCAGAGGGGTAGGAGGGGAAGCTGGCTACACCTTC. Translated: CSTRGVGGEAGYTF.

This clonotype appeared a few times. The chain links TRBV6-2 or TRBV6-3 to TRBJ1-2; weak D call: TRBD1 (5 bases). The V gene lost 5 bases and the J gene lost 10 bases, with 11 bases spanning the gap. Germline V gives CDR1 MNHEY, CDR2 SVGEGT. The CDR3 runs to 11 residues. CDR3 nucleotide sequence: TGTGCCAGCAGTCGCGACAGATTCTACACCTTC. It translates to CASSRDRFYTF.

V is TRBV6-1 and J is TRBJ1-4, with 11 bases aligning to TRBD1. The CDR3 extends over 18 amino acids. Germline V gene sequence: CDR1 MNHNS, CDR2 SASEGT. J lost 7 bases, V lost 6 bases, and 16 bases had no gene match. CDR3 nucleotide sequence: TGTGCCAGCAGGTTACATCAAGGGGACAGGGGGTTCAGTGAAAAACTGTTTTTT. Its protein is CASRLHQGDRGFSEKLFF.

The V gene is TRBV27, the J gene TRBJ1-1; 7 bases agree with TRBD1. The CDR3 spans 14 residues. V lost 5 bases to trimming and J lost 1 base; unmatched junction nucleotides: 4. CDR1 is MNHEY and CDR2 is SMNVEV in the germline V gene (reference sequence). The CDR3 coding sequence is TGTGCCAGCAGTAACCGGGACAGGAACACTGAAGCTTTCTTT. Amino acid sequence: CASSNRDRNTEAFF.